This T cell receptor (beta chain) emerged from a study of blood T cell repertoires in COVID-19. Study as a whole: PBMCs, B-cell-depleted T cells, or T cells were the source of the cDNA or gDNA that made up the material.

V was cut by 5 bases and J by 4 bases, with 10 bases left in between. CDR3 length: 13 residues. Authors' methods: Estimates of nucleated cell counts were drawn from the amplification of reference gene primers. The method was immunoSEQ multiplex PCR; TCRdb's version includes in-frame clones alone and lacks a portion of them. V, J and clone size were drawn from that table, and D and trimming were deduced from the DNA. Here the sample spans some 200,000 clones, about nine tenths being singletons. The age range of participants was about 18 to 89 years, with residence in fewer than 25 US areas. In its sample, this clone was seen once.

The sample taken for sequencing was PBMCs or T cells enriched from blood (not recorded which). The clonotype comes from a woman in her twenties or thirties who had recovered from COVID-19. The rearrangement joins TRBV12-3 or TRBV12-4 to TRBJ2-3; D perhaps matches TRBD1 (6 bases). CDR3 DNA sequence: TGTGCCAGCAGTACCACAGGGTCAGATACGCAGTATTTT. As protein: CASSTTGSDTQYF.